This TCR beta chain was sequenced in a study of patients and donors after allogeneic stem cell transplantation. Germline V gene lookup returns CDR1 KGHSH and CDR2 LQKENI. Trimming took 6 bases from V and 3 from J, leaving 12 bases between them. The CDR3 covers 13 residues. TCRdb ran MiXCR on the RT-PCR reads and lists one entry per CDR3 protein. The table shows about a million distinct CDR3 sequences, with over 15% occurring only once. This sequence originates from a human donor who was either an allogeneic HSCT recipient or a stem cell or donor lymphocyte infusion donor (not recorded which). It is not recorded whose cells these are; they may come from a transplant donor. The material sequenced was blood, either unsorted or a sorted T cell fraction (not recorded which). This sequence joins TRBV18 and TRBJ2-7; possible D gene TRBD2, 5 bases. The DNA for the CDR3 is TGTGCCAGCTCGCCGCAGGAGGTCTACGAGCAGTACTTC. Translation gives CASSPQEVYEQYF.